This entry lists 14 T cell receptor beta chains sequenced from one sample in a study of T cell repertoires in cytomegalovirus infection. These TCRs are of unknown antigen specificity. Via MiXCR, TCRdb re-called the reads, giving one row per CDR3 protein. The repertoire holds about 890,000 distinct CDR3 sequences, with 31% as singletons. The sequences come from cultured CD8+ T cells from PBMCs, collected from culture after CMV antigen stimulation. All receptors come from a human donor in good health (CMV status not recorded). Some clones in this sample may be carry-over from other donors' samples.

This sequence joins TRBV25-1 and TRBJ2-4; a weak D match, TRBD2 (5 bases). Trimming shortened V by 6 bases and J by 7 bases, and 13 bases separated the two germline ends. Germline V gives CDR1 MGHDK, CDR2 SYGVNS. There are 13 residues in the CDR3. In DNA form, the CDR3 reads TGTGCCAGCAGGGCGAAGAGGGTTAACATTCAGTACTTC. Its translation is CASRAKRVNIQYF.

As to this clonotype: Germline is not matched at one junction end, which may reflect a read error. The chain recombines TRBV27 with TRBJ1-2; maybe TRBD1 (6 bases). CDR1 is MNHEY and CDR2 is SMNVEV in the germline V gene (reference sequence). CDR3 length: 14 residues. CDR3 DNA sequence: TGTGCCAGCCGAGGGGGATCTGCTAACTATGGTTACACCTTC. This gives the protein CASRGGSANYGYTF.

This clonotype appeared many times. The genes are TRBV28 and TRBJ1-2, with D uncertain. Germline V gene data show CDR1 as MDHEN and CDR2 as SYDVKM. CDR3 length: 13 amino acids. Trimming took 6 bases from V and 3 from J, leaving 11 bases between them. CDR3 sequence reads: CASSSSMDYGYTF. DNA of the CDR3: TGTGCCAGCAGCTCGTCCATGGACTATGGCTACACCTTC.

This clonotype was picked up a small number of times. The genes are TRBV7-8 and TRBJ2-3; 14 positions match TRBD2. Germline assignment: CDR1 SGHVS and CDR2 FQNEAQ. CDR3 length: 17 residues. J gave up 3 bases and V 5 bases, and 7 bases lay outside the gene matches. CDR3 in amino acids: CASSTPTSGGGTDTQYF. For the CDR3, the DNA is TGTGCCAGCAGCACCCCGACTAGCGGGGGGGGGACAGATACGCAGTATTTT.

V usage is TRBV6-2 or TRBV6-3 and J usage is TRBJ1-2, with 12 positions matching TRBD1. The CDR3 consists of 19 residues. Germline assignment: CDR1 MNHEY and CDR2 SVGEGT. The trim removed 6 bases at V and 2 bases at J, leaving 16 bases unmatched. The CDR3 DNA sequence: TGTGCCAGCAGGCGATACCGGGACAGGGGGCGTTTTGAAAACTATGGCTACACCTTC. Translating it yields CASRRYRDRGRFENYGYTF.

This clonotype was observed a few times. Compared with germline, one end of the junction differs, possibly owing to a read error. The rearrangement uses TRBV7-9 and TRBJ2-5; 10 nucleotides align to TRBD2. The CDR3 loop spans 14 amino acids. Germline-derived CDR1 and CDR2 are SEHNR and FQNEAQ (reference sequence). The CDR3 spells CASGTSGAQENQYF. The CDR3 region has the DNA TGTGCCAGCGGTACTAGCGGGGCCCAAGAGAACCAGTACTTC. Full variable domain (rest looked up from reference TRBV7-9 and TRBJ2-5): DTGVSQNPRHKITKRGQNVTFRCDPISEHNRLYWYRQTLGQGPEFLTYFQNEAQLEKSRLLSDRFSAERPKGSFSTLEIQRTEQGDSAMYLCASGTSGAQENQYFGPGTRLLVL.

This clonotype has just a few counts. This rearrangement joins TRBV7-9 to TRBJ2-2; 8 bases map to TRBD1. Looked up from germline, CDR1 is SEHNR and CDR2 is FQNEAQ (reference sequence). The CDR3 covers 17 residues. Unmatched junction bases numbered 14, after V lost 5 bases and J lost 6 bases. The CDR3 sequence: CASSLWDRLWVAGELFF. In nucleotides, the CDR3 is TGTGCCAGCAGCCTATGGGACAGGCTATGGGTCGCCGGGGAGCTGTTTTTT.

This clonotype has ten or more counts. This chain uses TRBV7-9 with TRBJ1-3; 7 positions match TRBD1. Germline V lookup: CDR1 SEHNR, CDR2 FQNEAQ (reference sequence). V lost 5 bases and J lost 3; bases outside the gene matches: 4. The CDR3 has 14 amino acids. The CDR3 loop is CASSGDRVGNTIYF. DNA for the CDR3: TGTGCCAGCAGCGGCGACAGGGTTGGAAACACCATATATTTT.

This clonotype was detected a few times. The genes are TRBV7-9 and TRBJ2-2; D ambiguous. The CDR3 spans 13 residues. The V end was cut by 1 base, the J end by 4 bases, with 4 bases between. Germline V gene lookup returns CDR1 SEHNR and CDR2 FQNEAQ (reference sequence). The DNA for the CDR3 is TGTGCCAGCAGCTTAGGGATCACCGGGGAGCTGTTTTTT. This sequence encodes CASSLGITGELFF.

This clonotype was counted only a few times. The V and J genes are TRBV29-1 and TRBJ1-1; no reliable D call. V lost 0 bases, J lost 7 bases, and 12 bases lay in between. The CDR3 spans 13 residues. Germline V CDR1 and CDR2: SQVTM, ANQGSEA. This CDR3 reads CSVEDPGVGEAFF. CDR3 bases: TGCAGCGTTGAAGATCCCGGGGTAGGTGAAGCTTTCTTT.

This clonotype has a handful of counts. The CDR3 is CASYWGMTDTQYF. The CDR3 DNA reads TGTGCCAGCTACTGGGGAATGACAGATACGCAGTATTTT. The genes are TRBV7-9 and TRBJ2-3, with unresolved D. V shed 8 bases and J shed 3 bases, with 12 bases lying between them. Germline V gene sequence: CDR1 SEHNR, CDR2 FQNEAQ (reference sequence). This CDR3 contains 13 residues.

This clonotype was seen a handful of times. V gene TRBV27 combines with J gene TRBJ2-1, with 8 bases lining up with TRBD2. V lost 10 bases to trimming and J lost 1 base; unmatched junction nucleotides: 6. Germline CDR1 and CDR2: MNHEY and SMNVEV (reference sequence). The CDR3 runs 14 residues. The CDR3 protein is CATAGGVSYNEQFF. Written as DNA, the CDR3 is TGTGCCACTGCGGGGGGCGTGTCCTACAATGAGCAGTTCTTC.

In its sample, this clonotype was seen a few times. The chain is built from TRBV5-5 and TRBJ2-5, with 12 bases lining up with TRBD1. The germline CDR1 and CDR2 sequences are SGHKS and YYEKEE (reference sequence). Trimming cost V 1 base and J 4 bases; bases outside gene matches: 11. CDR3 length: 18 amino acids. The DNA of the CDR3 is TGTGCCAGCAGCTTGTTTGGAGGGACAGGGGGCCAAAGAGAGACCCAGTACTTC. Translated, it gives CASSLFGGTGGQRETQYF.

Concerning this clonotype: This sequence may be a read error, since a much larger clone differs from it by one base. V and J are TRBV7-9 and TRBJ1-2; 7 positions match TRBD1. The CDR3 is 15 residues long. The V and J ends lost 5 bases and 6 bases, in that order; junction bases with no gene match: 12. CDR1 and CDR2 from the germline V gene are SEHNR and FQNEAQ (reference sequence). CDR3 sequence reads: CASSTQDRDGHGYTF. The CDR3 DNA reads as TGTGCCAGCAGCACCCAAGACAGGGACGGCCATGGCTACACCTTC.